The 21 T cell receptor beta chains given below trace back to one sample, sequenced in a study of blood T cell repertoires in COVID-19 (dated by TCRdb to the early 2020s). Library construction relied on the immunoSEQ multiplex PCR assay. Held by TCRdb, this immuneACCESS table contains in-frame sequences only and omits some clones. Under half of the omission traces to an unresolved V gene where checked; the cause of the rest is unknown. This sample gives approximately 360,000 clones in total; 90% of them show up just once. Of the sample, about 6.8% is held by the ten largest clones. The sample consisted of peripheral blood. The receptors were gathered from a man aged 18 to 29 with active or convalescent COVID-19.

This clone was picked up one time. The chain recombines TRBV2 with TRBJ2-5; D is perhaps TRBD1 (6 bases). The CDR3 extends over 15 amino acids. With 4 bases removed from V and 0 bases from J, the gap between germline ends came to 12 bases. In germline, CDR1 is SNHLY, CDR2 FYNNEI. The CDR3 DNA follows: TGTGCCAGCAGTGCACGGGACACCAACCAAGAGACCCAGTACTTC. It codes for CASSARDTNQETQYF.

The V gene is TRBV27, the J gene TRBJ2-1, with 9 positions matching TRBD2. The CDR3 covers 15 residues. Trimming removed 6 bases from V and 2 bases from J; junction bases left unmatched: 5. Per germline, CDR1 MNHEY and CDR2 SMNVEV (reference sequence). CDR3 region: CASRQAGGTYNEQFF. The CDR3 coding sequence is TGTGCCAGCAGGCAAGCGGGGGGCACCTACAATGAGCAGTTCTTC.

The chain recombines TRBV6-1 with TRBJ1-3; D gene unclear. The V gene lost 2 bases and the J gene lost 3 bases, with 8 bases spanning the gap. The CDR3 has 14 residues. From germline, CDR1 is MNHNS and CDR2 SASEGT. CDR3 nucleotides: TGTGCCAGCAGTGAATCCCAGGATGGAAACACCATATATTTT. Translating it yields CASSESQDGNTIYF.

V gene TRBV4-3 combines with J gene TRBJ1-2; D is unresolved. The CDR3 has 16 amino acids. The germline V gene encodes CDR1 LGHNA and CDR2 YSLEER. Trimming took off 1 base at V and 4 bases at J, with 16 bases between the two ends. This chain's CDR3 is CASSQGEALSVYGYTF. The DNA for the CDR3 is TGCGCCAGCAGCCAAGGGGAGGCCCTTTCCGTCTATGGCTACACCTTC.

CDR3 sequence: CASSPPLGTDEAFF. The CDR3 DNA reads as TGTGCCAGCAGCCCCCCCCTCGGTACCGATGAAGCTTTCTTT. The chain has TRBV3-1 (or the pseudogene TRBV3-2) and TRBJ1-1; D is unresolved. The CDR3 extends over 14 amino acids. CDR1 and CDR2 from the germline V gene are LGHDT and YNNKEL (reference sequence). With 4 bases removed from V and 7 bases from J, the gap between germline ends came to 16 bases.

About this clone: The junction departs from germline at one end; a sequencing error may be responsible. The gene calls are TRBV7-9 and TRBJ2-6; D possibly corresponds to TRBD1 (5 bases). The CDR3 runs 16 residues. In germline, CDR1 is SEHNR, CDR2 FQNEAQ (reference sequence). The CDR3 DNA reads as TGTGCCAGCAGCCTTGATCCTCCCTCTGGGGCCAACGTGCTGACTTTC. Amino acids: CASSLDPPSGANVLTF.

The rearrangement joins TRBV7-2 to TRBJ1-5; D may be TRBD1 (5 bases). Germline lookup yields CDR1 SGHTA and CDR2 FQGNSA. Deletions cut 5 bases from V and 8 bases from J, with 16 bases between. CDR3 length equals 14 residues. The CDR3 sequence is CASSQVGRDKPQHF. The CDR3 coding sequence is TGTGCCAGCAGCCAGGTGGGCAGGGATAAGCCCCAGCATTTT.

This clone occurred many times. The chain couples TRBV9 to TRBJ1-2; TRBD1 is a possible D gene (6 bases). Germline CDR1 and CDR2: SGDLS and YYNGEE. Trimming cost V 5 bases and J 5 bases, with 16 bases left between them. The CDR3 runs to 14 residues. In DNA, the CDR3 is TGTGCCAGCAGTCATACAGGGTTCGAATATGGCTACACCTTC. As protein: CASSHTGFEYGYTF.

The chain couples TRBV18 to TRBJ2-4; the match to TRBD1 covers 9 bases. This CDR3 has 16 residues. The V gene end was trimmed by 2 bases and the J gene end by 8 bases; junction bases not matched to a gene: 10. Germline V gene data show CDR1 as KGHSH and CDR2 as LQKENI. This CDR3 reads CASSPWDRVIWDIQYF. CDR3 nucleotides: TGTGCCAGCTCACCATGGGACAGGGTGATTTGGGACATTCAGTACTTC.

The chain carries TRBV4-3 and TRBJ1-6; D is uncertain. CDR3 length: 15 amino acids. Trimming removed 0 bases at V and 8 bases at J, with 11 bases between. The germline gives CDR1 LGHNA, CDR2 YSLEER. The CDR3 nucleotides read TGCGCCAGCAGCCAAGAAGGACTGGACTATTCACCCCTCCACTTT. As protein: CASSQEGLDYSPLHF.

For this clone: An end of the junction does not agree with germline; a read error may underlie this. The chain combines TRBV24-1 with TRBJ2-6, with 9 bases that match TRBD1. Germline loops: CDR1 KGHDR, CDR2 SFDVKD. The CDR3 runs to 18 residues. This CDR3 reads CATSDLRDRDTGANVLTF. In DNA, the CDR3 is TGTGCCACCAGTGACCTCCGGGACAGGGACACTGGGGCCAACGTGCTGACTTTC.

The chain combines TRBV4-1 with TRBJ2-2; possible D gene TRBD1, 7 bases. The germline V gene has CDR1 MGHRA and CDR2 YSYEKL. This CDR3 is 13 amino acids long. The germline V and J ends were trimmed by 3 bases and 11 bases, with 13 bases remaining between them. The CDR3 sequence: CASSQIQGGELFF. CDR3 DNA sequence: TGCGCCAGCAGCCAGATCCAGGGGGGAGAGCTGTTTTTT.

The gene calls are TRBV9 and TRBJ1-2; TRBD1 is a possible D gene (6 bases). V was clipped by 0 bases and J by 4 bases, with 16 bases between them. Germline assignment: CDR1 SGDLS and CDR2 YYNGEE. The CDR3 consists of 16 residues. CDR3 nucleotide sequence: TGTGCCAGCAGCGTAGGGACAGCTTTTAGGAGCTATGGCTACACCTTC. Translated, it gives CASSVGTAFRSYGYTF.

The rearrangement links TRBV6-2 or TRBV6-3 to TRBJ2-5, with D tentatively TRBD1 (5 bases). CDR3 length: 13 residues. Deletions cut 1 base from V and 2 bases from J, with 5 bases between. CDR1 and CDR2 (germline): MNHEY, SVGEGT. This CDR3 reads CASSYYRQETQYF. The CDR3 coding sequence is TGTGCCAGCAGTTACTACAGGCAAGAGACCCAGTACTTC.

This sequence joins TRBV28 and TRBJ2-7; weak D call: TRBD2 (6 bases). The CDR3 sequence is 15 residues long. Trimming cost V 1 base and J 3 bases, with 13 bases left between them. Germline CDR1 and CDR2: MDHEN and SYDVKM. This chain's CDR3 is CASSLSPRRDYEQYF. In nucleotides, the CDR3 is TGTGCCAGCAGTTTATCCCCTAGGAGGGACTACGAGCAGTACTTC.

Concerning this clone: Additional DNA sequences in this sample encode the identical CDR3. The V call is TRBV11-2, the J call TRBJ1-2; 7 bases align to TRBD1. The CDR3 has 14 amino acids. V shed 1 base and J 1 base; nucleotides not matched to a gene: 0. The germline V gene encodes CDR1 SGHAT and CDR2 FQNNGV. CDR3 coding DNA: TGTGCCAGCAGCTTAGGGGACAGTAACTATGGCTACACCTTC. Translation: CASSLGDSNYGYTF.

The chain uses TRBV7-9 and TRBJ2-1, with 11 bases matching TRBD1. The CDR3 runs 15 residues. The V gene's germline CDR1 is SEHNR and CDR2 FQNEAQ (reference sequence). V trimming: 4 bases; J trimming: 9 bases; junction bases outside the gene matches: 8. The CDR3: CASSSPDRGPGEQFF. CDR3 bases: TGTGCCAGCAGCTCGCCGGACAGGGGGCCGGGTGAGCAGTTCTTC.

The chain has TRBV5-5 and TRBJ2-7; 7 bases map to TRBD1. The CDR3 is 15 amino acids. Unmatched junction bases numbered 6, after V lost 0 bases and J lost 3 bases. The germline V gene has CDR1 SGHKS and CDR2 YYEKEE (reference sequence). Written as DNA, the CDR3 is TGTGCCAGCAGCTTGGTCCGACAGGGCCACTACGAGCAGTACTTC. Amino acids: CASSLVRQGHYEQYF.

The V gene is TRBV12-3 or TRBV12-4, the J gene TRBJ2-1; D gene unclear. The CDR3 totals 12 residues. Between the trimmed V and J ends, which lost 3 bases and 5 bases, there was a span of 5 bases. In DNA form, the CDR3 reads TGTGCCAGCAGTTTTTTCGACAATGAGCAGTTCTTC. Protein product: CASSFFDNEQFF.

The chain has TRBV5-1 and TRBJ2-7, with TRBD1 matching over 8 bases. Trimming cost V 2 bases and J 0 bases; bases outside gene matches: 4. The CDR3 contains 15 residues. In germline, CDR1 is SGHRS, CDR2 YFSETQ. CDR3 in DNA: TGCGCCAGCAGCTTTCAAACAGGGGGCTCCTACGAGCAGTACTTC. Protein sequence: CASSFQTGGSYEQYF.

The rearrangement joins TRBV6-5 to TRBJ1-1, with D uncertain. Germline loops: CDR1 MNHEY, CDR2 SVGAGI. Trimming took off 5 bases at V and 9 bases at J, with 10 bases between the two ends. The CDR3 has 11 residues. Here the CDR3 reads CASSREGKAFF. CDR3 DNA sequence: TGTGCCAGCAGTCGAGAGGGAAAAGCTTTCTTT.